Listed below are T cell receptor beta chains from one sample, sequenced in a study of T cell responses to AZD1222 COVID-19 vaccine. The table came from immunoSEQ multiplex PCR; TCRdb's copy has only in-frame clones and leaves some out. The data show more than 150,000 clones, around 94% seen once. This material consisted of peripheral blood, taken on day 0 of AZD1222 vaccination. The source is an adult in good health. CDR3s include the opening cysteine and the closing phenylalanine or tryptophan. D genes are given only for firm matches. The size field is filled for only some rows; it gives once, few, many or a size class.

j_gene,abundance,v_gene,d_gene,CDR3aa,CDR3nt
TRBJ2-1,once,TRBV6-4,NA,CASSDAAVNEQFF,TGTGCCAGCAGTGACGCAGCGGTTAATGAGCAGTTCTTC
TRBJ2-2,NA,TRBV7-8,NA,CASSPRRVTGELFF,TGTGCCAGCAGCCCCAGGAGGGTGACCGGGGAGCTGTTTTTT
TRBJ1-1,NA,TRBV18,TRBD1,CASSPRQGSSLNTEAFF,TGTGCTAGCTCGCCCCGACAGGGGTCCTCATTGAACACTGAAGCTTTCTTT
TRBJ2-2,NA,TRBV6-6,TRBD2,CASSYPTSAIPGELFF,TGTGCCAGCAGTTACCCGACTAGCGCCATCCCCGGGGAGCTGTTTTTT
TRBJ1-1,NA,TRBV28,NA,CASTYLSNTEAFF,TGTGCCAGCACCTACCTATCGAACACTGAAGCTTTCTTT
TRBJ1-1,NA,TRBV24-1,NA,CATSEGTHTEAFF,TGTGCCACCAGTGAAGGGACACACACTGAAGCTTTCTTT
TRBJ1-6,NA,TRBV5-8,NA,CASRAGNSPLHF,TGTGCCAGCAGGGCGGGCAATTCACCCCTCCACTTT
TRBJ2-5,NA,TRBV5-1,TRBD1,CASRGKGAPKETQYF,TGCGCCAGCAGAGGGAAGGGGGCACCGAAAGAGACCCAGTACTTC
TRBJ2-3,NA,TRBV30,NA,CAWSSGTRVDTQYF,TGTGCCTGGAGTTCCGGGACCAGGGTAGATACGCAGTATTTT
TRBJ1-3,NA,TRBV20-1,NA,CSASQTAGNTIYF,TGCAGTGCTAGTCAAACGGCAGGAAACACCATATATTTT
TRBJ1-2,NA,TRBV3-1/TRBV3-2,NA,CASSQGAAFNGYTF,TGTGCCAGCAGCCAAGGGGCAGCTTTCAATGGCTACACCTTC
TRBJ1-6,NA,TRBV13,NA,CASSLYTGTTPLHF,TGTGCCAGCAGCTTATATACAGGGACAACACCCCTCCACTTT
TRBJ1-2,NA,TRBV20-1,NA,CSARGGDGYTF,TGCAGTGCTAGAGGGGGAGATGGCTACACCTTC
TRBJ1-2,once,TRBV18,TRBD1,CASSGDRESPYGYTF,TGTGCCAGCTCCGGGGACAGGGAATCCCCCTATGGCTACACCTTC
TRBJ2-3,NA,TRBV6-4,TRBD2,CASSEGAGGMDTQYF,TGTGCCAGCAGTGAAGGAGCGGGAGGGATGGATACGCAGTATTTT
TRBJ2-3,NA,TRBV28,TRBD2,CASSGGGRDTQYF,TGTGCCAGCAGTGGGGGGGGGAGAGATACGCAGTATTTT
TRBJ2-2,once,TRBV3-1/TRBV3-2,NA,CASSQWAGELFF,TGTGCCAGCAGCCAATGGGCCGGGGAGCTGTTTTTT
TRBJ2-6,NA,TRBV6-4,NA,CASSPVGTGANVLTF,TGTGCCAGCAGCCCGGTGGGGACAGGGGCCAACGTCCTGACTTTC
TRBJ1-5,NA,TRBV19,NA,CASRALTPGRPQHF,TGTGCCAGTCGGGCTCTTACTCCCGGGCGGCCCCAGCATTTT
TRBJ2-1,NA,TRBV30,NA,CAWSGASRNEQFF,TGTGCCTGGAGTGGTGCTAGCCGCAATGAGCAGTTCTTC
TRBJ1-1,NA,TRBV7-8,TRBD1,CASSFSTGLNTEAFF,TGTGCCAGCAGCTTCTCGACAGGGTTAAACACTGAAGCTTTCTTT
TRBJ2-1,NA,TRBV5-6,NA,CASSSPYHSEQFF,TGTGCCAGCAGCTCCCCCTACCACAGTGAGCAGTTCTTC
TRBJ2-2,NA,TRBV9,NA,CASSVSGDTGELFF,TGTGCCAGCAGCGTATCAGGGGACACCGGGGAGCTGTTTTTT
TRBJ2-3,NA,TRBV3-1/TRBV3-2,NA,CASSQPAAGGTDTQYF,TGTGCCAGCAGCCAACCAGCGGCAGGGGGCACAGATACGCAGTATTTT
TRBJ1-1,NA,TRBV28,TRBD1,CASNGQGIRENTEAFF,TGTGCCAGCAACGGACAGGGGATTAGAGAGAACACTGAAGCTTTCTTT
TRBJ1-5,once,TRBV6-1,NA,CASSERDNNQPQHF,TGTGCCAGCAGTGAAAGGGACAACAATCAGCCCCAGCATTTT
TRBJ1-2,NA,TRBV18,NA,CASSPLSDSGGGYTF,TGTGCCAGCTCACCCTTATCGGACTCAGGAGGGGGCTACACCTTC
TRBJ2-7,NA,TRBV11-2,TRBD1,CASSLDRTGVYEQYF,TGTGCCAGCAGCTTAGACCGGACAGGGGTGTACGAGCAGTACTTC
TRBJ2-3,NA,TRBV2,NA,CASTPRGISTDTQYF,TGTGCCAGCACCCCCCGGGGGATAAGCACAGATACGCAGTATTTT
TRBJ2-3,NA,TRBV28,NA,CASKGRITDTQYF,TGTGCCAGCAAAGGGAGAATCACAGATACGCAGTATTTT
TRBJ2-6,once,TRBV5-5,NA,CASSLRARSGANVLTF,TGTGCCAGCAGCTTAAGGGCCCGCTCTGGGGCCAACGTCCTGACTTTC
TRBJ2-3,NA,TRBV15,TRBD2,CATSLPYSGTRADTQYF,TGTGCCACCAGCCTTCCCTATAGCGGGACCCGCGCAGATACGCAGTATTTT
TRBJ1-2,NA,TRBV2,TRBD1,CASSRARDRGYGYTF,TGTGCCAGCAGTAGGGCCCGGGACAGGGGCTATGGCTACACCTTC
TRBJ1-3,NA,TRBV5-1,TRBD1,CASHQGAPGNTIYF,TGCGCCAGCCACCAGGGGGCTCCTGGAAACACCATATATTTT
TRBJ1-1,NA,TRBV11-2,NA,CASSLSSQAFF,TGTGCCAGCAGCTTATCCTCCCAAGCTTTCTTT
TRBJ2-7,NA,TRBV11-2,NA,CASSLVAQPAYEQYF,TGTGCCAGCAGCTTAGTTGCCCAACCCGCCTACGAGCAGTACTTC
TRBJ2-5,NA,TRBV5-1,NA,CASSSAGQHDTQYF,TGCGCCAGCAGCTCTGCGGGACAGCACGATACCCAGTACTTC
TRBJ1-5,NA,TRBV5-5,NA,CASSLTVEQPQHF,TGTGCCAGCAGCTTGACCGTAGAGCAGCCCCAGCATTTT
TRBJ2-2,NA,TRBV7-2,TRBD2,CASRSTSGRGELFF,TGTGCCAGCAGATCTACTAGCGGGAGAGGGGAGCTGTTTTTT